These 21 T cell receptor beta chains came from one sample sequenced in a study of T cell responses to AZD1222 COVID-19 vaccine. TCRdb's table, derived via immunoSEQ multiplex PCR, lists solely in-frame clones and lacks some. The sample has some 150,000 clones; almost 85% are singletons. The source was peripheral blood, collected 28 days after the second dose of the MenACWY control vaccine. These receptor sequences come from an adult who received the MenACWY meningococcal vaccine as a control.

The CDR3 DNA reads as TGTGCCAGCAGCCCCCCGTGGGGGGGACAAGAGACCCAGTACTTC. It specifies CASSPPWGGQETQYF. V gene TRBV11-2 combines with J gene TRBJ2-5; 7 bases match TRBD2. This CDR3 is built from 15 residues. Germline-derived CDR1 and CDR2 are SGHAT and FQNNGV. After removal of 5 bases from V and 2 bases from J, the junction contained 8 bases not matched to a gene.

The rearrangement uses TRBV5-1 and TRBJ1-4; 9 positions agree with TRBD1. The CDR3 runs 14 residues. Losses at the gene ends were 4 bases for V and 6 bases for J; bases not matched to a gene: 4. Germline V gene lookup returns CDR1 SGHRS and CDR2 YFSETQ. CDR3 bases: TGCGCCAGCAGCACGGGACAGGGTGATGAAAAACTGTTTTTT. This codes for CASSTGQGDEKLFF.

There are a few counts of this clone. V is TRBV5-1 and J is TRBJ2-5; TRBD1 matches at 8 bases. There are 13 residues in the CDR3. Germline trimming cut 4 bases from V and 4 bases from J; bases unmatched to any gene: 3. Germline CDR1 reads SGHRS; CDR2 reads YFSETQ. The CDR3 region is CASSVTGGETQYF. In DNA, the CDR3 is TGCGCCAGCAGCGTCACAGGGGGAGAGACCCAGTACTTC. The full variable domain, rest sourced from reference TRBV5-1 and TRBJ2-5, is KAGVTQTPRYLIKTRGQQVTLSCSPISGHRSVSWYQQTPGQGLQFLFEYFSETQRNKGNFPGRFSGRQFSNSRSEMNVSTLELGDSALYLCASSVTGGETQYFGPGTRLLVL.

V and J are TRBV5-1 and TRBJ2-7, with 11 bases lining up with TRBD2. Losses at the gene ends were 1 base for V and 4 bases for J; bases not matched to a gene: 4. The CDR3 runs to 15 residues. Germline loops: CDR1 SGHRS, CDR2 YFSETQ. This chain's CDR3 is CASSLTSGSGYEQYF. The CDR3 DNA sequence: TGCGCCAGCAGCTTGACTAGCGGGAGTGGGTACGAGCAGTACTTC.

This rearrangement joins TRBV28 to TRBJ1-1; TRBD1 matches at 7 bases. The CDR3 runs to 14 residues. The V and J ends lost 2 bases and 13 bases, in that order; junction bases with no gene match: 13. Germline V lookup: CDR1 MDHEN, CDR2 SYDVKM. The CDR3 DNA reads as TGTGCCAGCAGTTTAGGGTGGCAGGGGGTATACGGTTTCTTT. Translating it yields CASSLGWQGVYGFF. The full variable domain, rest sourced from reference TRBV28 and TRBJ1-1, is DVKVTQSSRYLVKRTGEKVFLECVQDMDHENMFWYRQDPGLGLRLIYFSYDVKMKEKGDIPEGYSVSREKKERFSLILESASTNQTSMYLCASSLGWQGVYGFFGQGTRLTVV.

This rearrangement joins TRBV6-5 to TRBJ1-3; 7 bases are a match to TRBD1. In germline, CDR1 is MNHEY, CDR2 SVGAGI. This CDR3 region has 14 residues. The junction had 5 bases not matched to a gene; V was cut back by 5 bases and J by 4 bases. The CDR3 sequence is CASSHRGGGNTIYF. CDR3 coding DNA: TGTGCCAGCAGTCACAGGGGTGGCGGAAACACCATATATTTT.

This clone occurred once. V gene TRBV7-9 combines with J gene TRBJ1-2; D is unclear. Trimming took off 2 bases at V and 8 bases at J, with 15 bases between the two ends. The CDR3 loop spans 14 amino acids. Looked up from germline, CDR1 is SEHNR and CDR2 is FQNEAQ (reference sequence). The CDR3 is CASSLNWGEGGYTF. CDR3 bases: TGTGCCAGCAGCTTAAATTGGGGAGAAGGGGGCTACACCTTC.

DNA for the CDR3: TGTGCCAGCAGCCCCCCGGGCCCTGAAGCTTTCTTT. The encoded protein is CASSPPGPEAFF. The J gene is TRBJ1-1, the V gene TRBV7-2; D not certain. Germline CDR1 reads SGHTA; CDR2 reads FQGNSA. The CDR3 sequence is 12 residues long. Trimming removed 5 bases at V and 6 bases at J, with 10 bases between. Combining the CDR3 with reference TRBV7-2 and TRBJ1-1 gives the whole variable domain GAGVSQSPSNKVTEKGKDVELRCDPISGHTALYWYRQSLGQGLEFLIYFQGNSAPDKSGLPSDRFSAERTGGSVSTLTIQRTQQEDSAVYLCASSPPGPEAFFGQGTRLTVV.

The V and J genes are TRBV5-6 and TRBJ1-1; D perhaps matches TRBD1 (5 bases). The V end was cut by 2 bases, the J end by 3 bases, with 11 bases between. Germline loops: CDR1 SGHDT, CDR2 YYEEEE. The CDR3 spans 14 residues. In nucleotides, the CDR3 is TGTGCCAGCAGCTTCACAAGGGACGACACTGAAGCTTTCTTT. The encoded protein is CASSFTRDDTEAFF.

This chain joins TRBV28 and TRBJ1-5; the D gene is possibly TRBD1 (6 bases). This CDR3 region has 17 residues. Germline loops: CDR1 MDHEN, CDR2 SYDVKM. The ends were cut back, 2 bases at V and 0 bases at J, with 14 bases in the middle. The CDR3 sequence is CASSLPGEVYSNQPQHF. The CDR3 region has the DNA TGTGCCAGCAGTTTACCAGGGGAGGTTTATAGCAATCAGCCCCAGCATTTT.

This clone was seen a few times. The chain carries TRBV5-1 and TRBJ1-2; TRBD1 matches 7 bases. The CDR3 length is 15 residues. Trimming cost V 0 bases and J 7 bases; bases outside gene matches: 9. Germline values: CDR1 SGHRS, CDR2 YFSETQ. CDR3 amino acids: CASSLEGAKKGGYTF. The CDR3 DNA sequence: TGCGCCAGCAGCTTGGAGGGGGCGAAAAAGGGTGGCTACACCTTC.

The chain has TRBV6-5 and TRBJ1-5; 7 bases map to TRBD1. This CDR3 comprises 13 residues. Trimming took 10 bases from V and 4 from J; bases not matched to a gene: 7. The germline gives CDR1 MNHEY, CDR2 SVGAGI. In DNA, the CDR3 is TGTGCCACCGCGGGACAGATAAATCAGCCCCAGCATTTT. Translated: CATAGQINQPQHF.

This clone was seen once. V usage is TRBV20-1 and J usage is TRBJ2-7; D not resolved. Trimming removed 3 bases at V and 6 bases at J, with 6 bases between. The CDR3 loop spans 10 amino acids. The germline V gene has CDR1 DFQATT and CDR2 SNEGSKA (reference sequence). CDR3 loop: CSASLSEQYV. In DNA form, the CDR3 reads TGCAGTGCTAGTCTCTCCGAGCAGTACGTC.

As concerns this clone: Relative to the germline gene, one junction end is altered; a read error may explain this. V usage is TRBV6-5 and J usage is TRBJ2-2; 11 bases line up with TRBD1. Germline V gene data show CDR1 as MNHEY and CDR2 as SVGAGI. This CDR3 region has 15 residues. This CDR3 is CASTRTGGSTGELFF. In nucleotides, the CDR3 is TGTGCTAGCACCCGGACAGGGGGCAGCACCGGGGAGCTGTTTTTT.

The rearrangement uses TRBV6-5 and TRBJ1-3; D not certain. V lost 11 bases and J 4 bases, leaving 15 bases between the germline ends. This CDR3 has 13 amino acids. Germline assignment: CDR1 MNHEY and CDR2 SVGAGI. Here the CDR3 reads CAGQRGYGNTIYF. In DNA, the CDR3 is TGTGCCGGCCAGAGAGGGTACGGAAACACCATATATTTT.

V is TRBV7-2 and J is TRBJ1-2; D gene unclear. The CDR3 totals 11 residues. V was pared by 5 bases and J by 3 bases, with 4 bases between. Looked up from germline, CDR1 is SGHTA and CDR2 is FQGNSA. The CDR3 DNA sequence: TGTGCCAGCAGCAGCGACTATGGCTACACCTTC. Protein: CASSSDYGYTF.

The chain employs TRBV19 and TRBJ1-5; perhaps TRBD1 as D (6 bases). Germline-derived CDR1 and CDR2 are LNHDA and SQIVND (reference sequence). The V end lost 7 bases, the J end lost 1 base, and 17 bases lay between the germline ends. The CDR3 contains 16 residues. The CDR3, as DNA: TGTGCCAGTAACGTCAGGGGCCCAGGAAGCAATCAGCCCCAGCATTTT. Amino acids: CASNVRGPGSNQPQHF. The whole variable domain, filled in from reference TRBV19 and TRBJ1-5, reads DGGITQSPKYLFRKEGQNVTLSCEQNLNHDAMYWYRQDPGQGLRLIYYSQIVNDFQKGDIAEGYSVSREKKESFPLTVTSAQKNPTAFYLCASNVRGPGSNQPQHFGDGTRLSIL.

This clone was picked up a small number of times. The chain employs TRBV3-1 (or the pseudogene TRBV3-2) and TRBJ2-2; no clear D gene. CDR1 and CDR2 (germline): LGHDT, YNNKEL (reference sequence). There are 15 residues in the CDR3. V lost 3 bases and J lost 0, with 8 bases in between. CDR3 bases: TGTGCCAGCAGCCAGGGTTTTACGAACACCGGGGAGCTGTTTTTT. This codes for CASSQGFTNTGELFF.

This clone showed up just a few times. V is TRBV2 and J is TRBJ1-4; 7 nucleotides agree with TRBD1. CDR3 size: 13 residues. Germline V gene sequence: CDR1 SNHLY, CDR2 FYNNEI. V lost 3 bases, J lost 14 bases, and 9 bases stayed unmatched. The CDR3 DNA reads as TGTGCCAGCAGTGACCGGGACAGTCGGCGCCTGTTTTTT. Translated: CASSDRDSRRLFF.

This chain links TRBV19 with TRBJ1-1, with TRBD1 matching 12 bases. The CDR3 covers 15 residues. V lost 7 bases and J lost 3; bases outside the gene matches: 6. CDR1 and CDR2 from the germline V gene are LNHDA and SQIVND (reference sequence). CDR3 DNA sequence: TGTGCCAGTAACTCGGGACAGGGGGCTCACACTGAAGCTTTCTTT. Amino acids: CASNSGQGAHTEAFF.

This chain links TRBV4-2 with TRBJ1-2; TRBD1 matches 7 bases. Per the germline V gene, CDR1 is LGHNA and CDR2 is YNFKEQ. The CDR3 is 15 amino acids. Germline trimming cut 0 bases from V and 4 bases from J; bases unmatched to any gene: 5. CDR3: CASSQDAGQSYGYTF. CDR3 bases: TGTGCCAGCAGCCAAGATGCGGGACAGTCCTATGGCTACACCTTC.